This T cell receptor (beta chain) was obtained from a study of shared clonotypes between healthy human individuals. CD8 cells regarded as naive lacked CD45RO, were positively chosen for CCR7, and omitted terminally differentiated effector memory CD45RA+ cells. General study findings and limits: Clonotype sharing among donors likely depends on sequencing depth.

Sequencing was performed with immunoSEQ multiplex PCR; in TCRdb, only in-frame clones are kept and a portion is missing. The sample has about 680,000 clones, about 91% seen once. Note on this clone: Antigen unknown.

V lost 4 bases and J lost 2; bases outside the gene matches: 11. The CDR3 consists of 16 residues. CDR1 and CDR2 (germline): MNHEY, SMNVEV (reference sequence). This TCR derives from a man aged 25 to 45 in good health. Input material: naive CD8+ T cells sorted from blood. V and J are TRBV27 and TRBJ2-7; 7 bases align to TRBD1. CDR3 in amino acids: CASSSPTGYTTYEQYF. CDR3 sequence (DNA): TGTGCCAGCAGTTCCCCGACAGGGTACACGACCTACGAGCAGTACTTC.